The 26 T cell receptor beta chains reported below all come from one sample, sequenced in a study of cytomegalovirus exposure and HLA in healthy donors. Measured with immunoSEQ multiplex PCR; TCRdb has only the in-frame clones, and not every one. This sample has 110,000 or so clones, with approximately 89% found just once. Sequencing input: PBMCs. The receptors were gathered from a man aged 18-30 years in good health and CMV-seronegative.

The CDR3 loop is CACGGTGILYNEQFF. The CDR3 DNA sequence: TGTGCCTGCGGGGGGACTGGGATATTATACAATGAGCAGTTCTTC. The rearrangement joins TRBV30 to TRBJ2-1, with TRBD2 matching over 7 bases. V lost 6 bases, J lost 4 bases, and 12 bases stayed unmatched. The CDR3 runs to 15 residues. Looked up from germline, CDR1 is GTSNPN and CDR2 is SVGIG (reference sequence). Combining the CDR3 with reference TRBV30 and TRBJ2-1 gives the whole variable domain SQTIHQWPATLVQPVGSPLSLECTVEGTSNPNLYWYRQAAGRGLQLLFYSVGIGQISSEVPQNLSASRPQDRQFILSSKKLLLSDSGFYLCACGGTGILYNEQFFGPGTRLTVL.

The CDR3 loop reads CASSYLGGGTEAFF. In nucleotides, the CDR3 is TGTGCCAGCAGTTATTTAGGGGGTGGAACTGAAGCTTTCTTT. The chain couples TRBV6-5 to TRBJ1-1; perhaps TRBD1 as D (6 bases). Per germline, CDR1 MNHEY and CDR2 SVGAGI. V was cut by 3 bases and J by 5 bases, with 13 bases left in between. This CDR3 comprises 14 residues.

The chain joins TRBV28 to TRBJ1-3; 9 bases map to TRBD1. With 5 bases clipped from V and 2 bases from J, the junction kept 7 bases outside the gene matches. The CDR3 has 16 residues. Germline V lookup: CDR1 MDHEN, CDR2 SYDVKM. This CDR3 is CASSDLTGGAGNTIYF. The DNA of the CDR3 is TGTGCCAGCAGTGACCTAACAGGGGGCGCTGGAAACACCATATATTTT.

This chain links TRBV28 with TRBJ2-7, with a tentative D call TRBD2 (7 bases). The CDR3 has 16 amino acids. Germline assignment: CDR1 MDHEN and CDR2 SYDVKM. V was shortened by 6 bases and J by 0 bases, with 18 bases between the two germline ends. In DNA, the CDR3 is TGTGCCAGCAGAAATGGGGGGGGCCTAAGCTCCTACGAGCAGTACTTC. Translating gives CASRNGGGLSSYEQYF.

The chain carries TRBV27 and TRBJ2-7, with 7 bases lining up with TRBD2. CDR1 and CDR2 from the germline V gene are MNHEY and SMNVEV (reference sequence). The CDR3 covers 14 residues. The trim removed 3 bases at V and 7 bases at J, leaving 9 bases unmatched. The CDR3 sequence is CASSFRGRSGEQYF. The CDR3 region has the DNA TGTGCCAGCAGTTTTCGCGGGAGATCGGGGGAGCAGTACTTC.

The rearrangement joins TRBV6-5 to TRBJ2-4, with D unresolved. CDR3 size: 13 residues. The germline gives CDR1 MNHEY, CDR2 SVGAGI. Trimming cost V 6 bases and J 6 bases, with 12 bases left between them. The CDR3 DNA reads TGTGCCAGCAGCACTATTCCGGCAAACATTCAGTACTTC. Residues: CASSTIPANIQYF.

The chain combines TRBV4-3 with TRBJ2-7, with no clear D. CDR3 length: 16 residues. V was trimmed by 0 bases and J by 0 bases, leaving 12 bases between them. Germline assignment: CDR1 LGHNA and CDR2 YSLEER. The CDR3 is CASSQDTGITSYEQYF. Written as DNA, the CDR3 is TGCGCCAGCAGCCAAGATACCGGTATTACCTCCTACGAGCAGTACTTC.

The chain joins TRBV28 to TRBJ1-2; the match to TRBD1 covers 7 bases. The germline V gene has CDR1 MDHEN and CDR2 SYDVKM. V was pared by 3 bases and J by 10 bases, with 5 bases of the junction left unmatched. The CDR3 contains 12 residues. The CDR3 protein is CASSLDRLDYTF. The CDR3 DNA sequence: TGTGCCAGCAGTTTGGACAGGTTAGACTACACCTTC.

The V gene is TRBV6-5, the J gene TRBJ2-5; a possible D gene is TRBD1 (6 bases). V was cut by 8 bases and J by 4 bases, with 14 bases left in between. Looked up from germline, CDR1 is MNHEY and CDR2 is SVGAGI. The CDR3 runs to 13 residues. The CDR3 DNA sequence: TGTGCCAGCCGCAGGGGTGCGTTAGAGACCCAGTACTTC. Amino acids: CASRRGALETQYF.

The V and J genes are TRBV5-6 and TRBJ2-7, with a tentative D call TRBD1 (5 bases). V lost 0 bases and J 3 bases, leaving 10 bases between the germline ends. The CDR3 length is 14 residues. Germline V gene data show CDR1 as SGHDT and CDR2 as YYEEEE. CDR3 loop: CASSLADSLYEQYF. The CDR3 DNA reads TGTGCCAGCAGCTTGGCAGACAGTCTCTACGAGCAGTACTTC.

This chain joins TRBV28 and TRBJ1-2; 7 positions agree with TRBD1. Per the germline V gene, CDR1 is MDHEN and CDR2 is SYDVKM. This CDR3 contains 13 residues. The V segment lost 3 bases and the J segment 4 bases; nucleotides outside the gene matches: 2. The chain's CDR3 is CASSFAGGYGYTF. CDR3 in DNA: TGTGCCAGCAGTTTTGCAGGGGGCTATGGCTACACCTTC.

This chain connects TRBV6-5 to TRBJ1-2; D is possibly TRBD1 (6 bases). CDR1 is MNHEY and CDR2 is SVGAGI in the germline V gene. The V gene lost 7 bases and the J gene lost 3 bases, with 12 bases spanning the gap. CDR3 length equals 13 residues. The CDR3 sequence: CASKQQGYYGYTF. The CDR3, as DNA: TGTGCCAGCAAGCAACAGGGATACTATGGCTACACCTTC.

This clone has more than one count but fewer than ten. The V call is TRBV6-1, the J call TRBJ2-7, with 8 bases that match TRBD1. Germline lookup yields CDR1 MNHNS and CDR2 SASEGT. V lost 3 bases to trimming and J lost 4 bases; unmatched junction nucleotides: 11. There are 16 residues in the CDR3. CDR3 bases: TGTGCCAGCAGTGAGGCCTCCCCCCGGACAGGGTACGAGCAGTACTTC. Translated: CASSEASPRTGYEQYF.

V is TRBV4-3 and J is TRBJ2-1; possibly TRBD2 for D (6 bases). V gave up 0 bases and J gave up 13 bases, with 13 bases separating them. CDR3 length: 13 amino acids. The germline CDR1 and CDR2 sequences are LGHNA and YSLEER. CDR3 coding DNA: TGCGCCAGCAGCCAAGAAGATGCGGGGAGACAGTTCTTC. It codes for CASSQEDAGRQFF.

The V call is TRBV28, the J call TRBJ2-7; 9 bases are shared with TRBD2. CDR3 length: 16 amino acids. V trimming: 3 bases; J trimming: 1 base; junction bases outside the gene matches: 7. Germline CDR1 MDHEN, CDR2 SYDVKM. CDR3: CASSFLGTSISYEQYF. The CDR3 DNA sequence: TGTGCCAGCAGTTTCTTGGGGACTAGCATTTCCTACGAGCAGTACTTC.

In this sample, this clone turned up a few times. The CDR3: CASSQGHTHEKLFF. The CDR3 region has the DNA TGCGCCAGCAGCCAGGGACATACGCATGAAAAACTGTTTTTT. The chain uses TRBV10-2 and TRBJ1-4; D is possibly TRBD1 (6 bases). Per the germline V gene, CDR1 is WSHSY and CDR2 is SAAADI. The length of the CDR3 is 14 residues. V was pared by 6 bases and J by 6 bases, with 14 bases between.

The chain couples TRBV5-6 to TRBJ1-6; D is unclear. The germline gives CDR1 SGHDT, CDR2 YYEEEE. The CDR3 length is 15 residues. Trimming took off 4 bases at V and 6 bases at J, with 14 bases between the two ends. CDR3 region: CASSRGKGVNSPLHF. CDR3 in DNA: TGTGCCAGCAGCCGAGGGAAGGGAGTTAATTCACCCCTCCACTTT.

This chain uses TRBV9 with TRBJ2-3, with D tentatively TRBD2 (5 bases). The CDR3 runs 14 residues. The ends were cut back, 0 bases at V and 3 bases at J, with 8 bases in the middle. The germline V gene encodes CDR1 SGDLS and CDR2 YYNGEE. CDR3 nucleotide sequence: TGTGCCAGCAGCGTAGACGGGGTTACAGATACGCAGTATTTT. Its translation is CASSVDGVTDTQYF.

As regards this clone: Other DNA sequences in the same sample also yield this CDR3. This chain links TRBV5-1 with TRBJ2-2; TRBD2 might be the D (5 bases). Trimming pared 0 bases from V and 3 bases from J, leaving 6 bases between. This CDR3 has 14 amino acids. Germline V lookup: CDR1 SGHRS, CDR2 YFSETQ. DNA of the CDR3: TGCGCCAGCAGCTTGGAGGGAGACACCGGGGAGCTGTTTTTT. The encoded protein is CASSLEGDTGELFF.

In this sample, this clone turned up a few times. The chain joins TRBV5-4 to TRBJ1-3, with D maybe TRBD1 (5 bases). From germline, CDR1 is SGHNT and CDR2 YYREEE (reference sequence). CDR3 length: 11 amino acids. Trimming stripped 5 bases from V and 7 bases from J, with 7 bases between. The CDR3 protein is CASSSGNTIYF. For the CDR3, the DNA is TGTGCCAGCAGTTCAGGGAACACCATATATTTT.

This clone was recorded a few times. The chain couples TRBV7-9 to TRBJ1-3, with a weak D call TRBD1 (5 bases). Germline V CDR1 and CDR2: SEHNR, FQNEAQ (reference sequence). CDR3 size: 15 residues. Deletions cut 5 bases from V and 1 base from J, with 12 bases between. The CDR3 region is CASSIRGTSGNTIYF. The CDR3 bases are TGTGCCAGCAGCATCAGAGGGACTTCTGGAAACACCATATATTTT.

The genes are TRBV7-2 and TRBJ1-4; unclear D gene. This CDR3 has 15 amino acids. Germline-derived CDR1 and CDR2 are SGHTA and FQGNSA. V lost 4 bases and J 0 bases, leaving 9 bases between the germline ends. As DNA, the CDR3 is TGTGCCAGCAGCTCCCAATCGGCAACTAATGAAAAACTGTTTTTT. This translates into CASSSQSATNEKLFF.

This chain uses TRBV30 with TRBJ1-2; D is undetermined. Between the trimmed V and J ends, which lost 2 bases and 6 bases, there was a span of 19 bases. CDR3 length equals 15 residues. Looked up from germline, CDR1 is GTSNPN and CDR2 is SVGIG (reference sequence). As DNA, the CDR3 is TGTGCCTGGAGTCCCCCCGGAATTGCGGCAGATGGCTACACCTTC. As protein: CAWSPPGIAADGYTF.

CDR3 region: CASSGDRDPYYGYTF. The CDR3 region has the DNA TGTGCCAGCAGTGGCGACAGGGACCCCTACTATGGCTACACCTTC. The gene calls are TRBV11-2 and TRBJ1-2; 7 bases are shared with TRBD1. CDR1 and CDR2 (germline): SGHAT, FQNNGV. V lost 6 bases to trimming and J lost 3 bases; unmatched junction nucleotides: 10. The length of the CDR3 is 15 residues.

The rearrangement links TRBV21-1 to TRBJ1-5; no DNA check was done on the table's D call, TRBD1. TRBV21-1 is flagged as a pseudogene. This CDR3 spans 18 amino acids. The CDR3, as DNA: TGTGCCAGCAGCAAAGGGAGATGGGACAGCTATAGCAATCAGCCCCAGCATTTT. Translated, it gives CASSKGRWDSYSNQPQHF.

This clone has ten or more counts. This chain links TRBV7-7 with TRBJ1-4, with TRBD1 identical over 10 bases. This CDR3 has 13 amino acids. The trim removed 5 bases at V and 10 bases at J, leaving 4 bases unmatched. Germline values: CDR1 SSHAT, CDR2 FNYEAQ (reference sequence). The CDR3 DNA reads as TGTGCCAGCAGCGCAGGACAGGGGGGAAAACTGTTTTTT. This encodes CASSAGQGGKLFF. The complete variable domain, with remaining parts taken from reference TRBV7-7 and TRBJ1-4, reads GAGVSQSPRYKVTKRGQDVTLRCDPISSHATLYWYQQALGQGPEFLTYFNYEAQPDKSGLPSDRFSAERPEGSISTLTIQRTEQRDSAMYRCASSAGQGGKLFFGSGTQLSVL.